Following are 27 T cell receptor beta chains from one sample sequenced in a study of somatic mutations in cytotoxic T cells in rheumatoid arthritis. Assay used: immunoSEQ multiplex PCR; TCRdb lists only in-frame clones, some missing. Among about 19,000 clones listed, over 60% were seen once. Input material: CD8+ T cells sorted from blood. The origin of the receptors is an adult with rheumatoid arthritis.

This clone was observed a handful of times. The chain couples TRBV10-3 to TRBJ1-5; D not certain. Trimming took off 6 bases at V and 3 bases at J, with 6 bases between the two ends. The germline V gene encodes CDR1 ENHRY and CDR2 SYGVKD. CDR3 size: 12 residues. As DNA, the CDR3 is TGTGCCATCAGCACAAACAATCAGCCCCAGCATTTT. Its translation is CAISTNNQPQHF.

This clone was found a few times. The rearrangement uses TRBV25-1 and TRBJ2-7; no definite D call. The CDR3 length is 13 residues. V was cut by 4 bases and J by 2 bases, with 9 bases left in between. In germline, CDR1 is MGHDK, CDR2 SYGVNS. The DNA of the CDR3 is TGTGCCAGCAGTGCCCTTAATCCCTACGAGCAGTACTTC. Its translation: CASSALNPYEQYF.

This clone showed up just once. This rearrangement joins TRBV27 to TRBJ2-5, with TRBD2 matching 8 bases. The germline CDR1 and CDR2 sequences are MNHEY and SMNVEV (reference sequence). V lost 4 bases, J lost 0 bases, and 10 bases stayed unmatched. The length of the CDR3 is 17 residues. The CDR3 DNA follows: TGTGCCAGCAGTTCCATACAGGGCGGGAGGTACCAAGAGACCCAGTACTTC. Its translation is CASSSIQGGRYQETQYF.

The DNA for the CDR3 is TGTGCCAGTACCGGGTCCGTGGGAGAGCAGTACTTC. Its protein is CASTGSVGEQYF. The chain couples TRBV19 to TRBJ2-7; D is undetermined. V lost 7 bases and J lost 7, with 14 bases in between. This CDR3 comprises 12 residues. In germline, CDR1 is LNHDA, CDR2 SQIVND (reference sequence).

This chain joins TRBV6-6 and TRBJ1-1, with D tentatively TRBD1 (5 bases). The CDR3 contains 14 residues. V lost 3 bases and J lost 4, with 12 bases in between. Looked up from germline, CDR1 is MNHNY and CDR2 is SVGAGI (reference sequence). The CDR3 sequence: CASSYSGPGTEAFF. The CDR3 DNA follows: TGTGCCAGCAGTTATTCAGGGCCCGGCACTGAAGCTTTCTTT.

CDR3 protein: CASSERQAGADTQYF. CDR3 nucleotide sequence: TGTGCCAGCAGCGAAAGACAGGCAGGGGCAGATACGCAGTATTTT. The chain links TRBV9 to TRBJ2-3; TRBD1 might be the D (6 bases). V was shortened by 3 bases and J by 4 bases, with 15 bases between the two germline ends. The length of the CDR3 is 15 residues. The germline V gene has CDR1 SGDLS and CDR2 YYNGEE.

This chain connects TRBV29-1 to TRBJ2-1; 7 bases align to TRBD2. CDR1 and CDR2 (germline): SQVTM, ANQGSEA. The CDR3 spans 17 residues. The J segment lost 0 bases and the V segment lost 1 base, leaving 9 bases of the junction unmatched. The CDR3, as DNA: TGCAGCGTTGAAGGAGAAACAACGGGGGGCTCCTACAATGAGCAGTTCTTC. It codes for CSVEGETTGGSYNEQFF.

J is TRBJ1-2 and V is TRBV4-1; D is possibly TRBD1 (6 bases). Trimming shortened V by 1 base and J by 4 bases, and 7 bases separated the two germline ends. The germline CDR1 and CDR2 sequences are MGHRA and YSYEKL. The CDR3 is 13 residues long. The CDR3 sequence: CASSQGGPYGYTF. For the CDR3, the DNA is TGCGCCAGCAGCCAAGGGGGGCCCTATGGCTACACCTTC.

The rearrangement links TRBV5-6 to TRBJ2-4; perhaps D is TRBD1 or TRBD2 (5 bases each). Trimming removed 2 bases from V and 8 bases from J, with 14 bases in between. Per germline, CDR1 SGHDT and CDR2 YYEEEE. The CDR3 loop spans 14 amino acids. Written as DNA, the CDR3 is TGTGCCAGCAGCTTTATCCAGAGGGGTTACATTCAGTACTTC. Its protein product is CASSFIQRGYIQYF.

The genes are TRBV21-1 and TRBJ2-3. TRBV21-1 is described as a pseudogene. The CDR3 runs 19 residues. Written as DNA, the CDR3 is TGTGCCAGCCCATGCTCTCCCCCGAGGGGTACAAAGGTAGTAGATACGCAGTATTTT. It encodes CASPCSPPRGTKVVDTQYF.

The chain is built from TRBV28 and TRBJ1-2; D uncertain. In germline, CDR1 is MDHEN, CDR2 SYDVKM. The length of the CDR3 is 15 residues. With 3 bases removed from V and 0 bases from J, the gap between germline ends came to 11 bases. The CDR3 coding sequence is TGTGCCAGCAGTTTGTCAACGCTGGCTAACTATGGCTACACCTTC. Translation gives CASSLSTLANYGYTF.

The chain joins TRBV6-6 to TRBJ2-4; D unclear. Germline V gene lookup returns CDR1 MNHNY and CDR2 SVGAGI (reference sequence). The CDR3 is made up of 14 amino acids. V gave up 7 bases and J gave up 0 bases, with 10 bases separating them. The CDR3 spells CASTGVEAKNIQYF. Here the CDR3 DNA reads TGTGCCAGCACTGGGGTCGAAGCCAAAAACATTCAGTACTTC.

This chain joins TRBV9 and TRBJ2-1; 8 nucleotides match TRBD2. Unmatched junction bases numbered 13, after V lost 7 bases and J lost 4 bases. Germline loops: CDR1 SGDLS, CDR2 YYNGEE. The CDR3 loop spans 16 amino acids. The CDR3 bases are TGTGCCAGCTCCACCGACCTTGCGGGGGGTTACAATGAGCAGTTCTTC. This gives the protein CASSTDLAGGYNEQFF. Together with reference TRBV9 and TRBJ2-1, the CDR3 gives the full variable domain: DSGVTQTPKHLITATGQRVTLRCSPRSGDLSVYWYQQSLDQGLQFLIQYYNGEERAKGNILERFSAQQFPDLHSELNLSSLELGDSALYFCASSTDLAGGYNEQFFGPGTRLTVL.

The chain links TRBV1 to TRBJ2-6; TRBD2 is taken as the D call from the table, unchecked against the DNA. TRBV1 is tagged as a pseudogene. The CDR3 runs to 21 residues. The CDR3 nucleotides read TGCACCAGCAGCCAAGGCGGAGGACTAGCGCAGAGTCCCTCTGGGGCCAACGTCCTGACTTTC. Translated, it gives CTSSQGGGLAQSPSGANVLTF.

This chain joins TRBV13 and TRBJ1-1, with D possibly being TRBD1 (5 bases). This CDR3 region has 13 residues. The germline V gene has CDR1 PRHDT and CDR2 FYEKMQ (reference sequence). Between the trimmed V and J ends, which lost 5 bases and 4 bases, there was a span of 11 bases. The CDR3 DNA is TGTGCCAGCAGCGGGGGTAATCCCACTGAAGCTTTCTTT. Translating gives CASSGGNPTEAFF. Variable domain in full (rest from reference TRBV13 and TRBJ1-1): AAGVIQSPRHLIKEKRETATLKCYPIPRHDTVYWYQQGPGQDPQFLISFYEKMQSDKGSIPDRFSAQQFSDYHSELNMSSLELGDSALYFCASSGGNPTEAFFGQGTRLTVV.

The gene calls are TRBV7-9 and TRBJ2-1, with a possible D match to TRBD2 (5 bases). The germline gives CDR1 SEHNR, CDR2 FQNEAQ (reference sequence). V was cut by 5 bases and J by 9 bases, with 11 bases left in between. The CDR3 spans 12 residues. CDR3 DNA: TGTGCCAGCAGCCATGTCGGGGTTGAGCAGTTCTTC. It specifies CASSHVGVEQFF.

The genes are TRBV11-2 and TRBJ2-7; D is unclear. Germline loops: CDR1 SGHAT, CDR2 FQNNGV. With 0 bases removed from V and 4 bases from J, the gap between germline ends came to 4 bases. The CDR3 is made up of 12 amino acids. The CDR3: CASSLDLYEQYF. Here the CDR3 DNA reads TGTGCCAGCAGCTTAGACCTATACGAGCAGTACTTC. Based on the CDR3 plus reference TRBV11-2 and TRBJ2-7, the full variable domain is EAGVAQSPRYKIIEKRQSVAFWCNPISGHATLYWYQQILGQGPKLLIQFQNNGVVDDSQLPKDRFSAERLKGVDSTLKIQPAKLEDSAVYLCASSLDLYEQYFGPGTRLTVT.

The rearrangement links TRBV4-1 to TRBJ2-4, with 7 bases fitting TRBD1. This CDR3 contains 15 residues. CDR1 and CDR2 (germline): MGHRA, YSYEKL. V lost 4 bases to trimming and J lost 7 bases; unmatched junction nucleotides: 10. CDR3 protein: CASSPPEIGGNIQYF. In DNA, the CDR3 is TGCGCCAGCAGCCCTCCAGAGATAGGGGGCAACATTCAGTACTTC.

This clone appeared a single time. This sequence joins TRBV5-4 and TRBJ1-2, with TRBD1 matching over 7 bases. CDR3 length equals 13 residues. Trimming took 4 bases from V and 14 from J; bases not matched to a gene: 14. The germline V gene encodes CDR1 SGHNT and CDR2 YYREEE (reference sequence). The CDR3 is CASSPATGPERTF. CDR3 bases: TGTGCCAGCAGCCCGGCGACAGGGCCGGAGAGGACCTTC.

This CDR3 reads CATRFGSGYTF. DNA for the CDR3: TGTGCCACCCGGTTCGGCAGTGGCTACACCTTC. The chain employs TRBV19 and TRBJ1-2, with D hard to call. Germline V gene data show CDR1 as LNHDA and CDR2 as SQIVND (reference sequence). The CDR3 consists of 11 residues. V lost 10 bases and J 7 bases, leaving 13 bases between the germline ends.

The chain joins TRBV10-3 to TRBJ2-1, with D possibly TRBD1 on 6 matching bases. Germline CDR1 and CDR2: ENHRY and SYGVKD. Trimming left V 1 base short and J 0 bases short, with 16 bases between. This CDR3 contains 18 residues. The CDR3 sequence is CAISEFQGPNPSYNEQFF. The CDR3 DNA reads TGTGCCATCAGTGAGTTTCAGGGGCCCAACCCCTCCTACAATGAGCAGTTCTTC.

The chain joins TRBV7-9 to TRBJ2-5, with unresolved D. Germline V gene sequence: CDR1 SEHNR, CDR2 FQNEAQ (reference sequence). This CDR3 spans 14 amino acids. V lost 9 bases and J lost 5, with 19 bases in between. The CDR3 is CASETDSKRETQYF. In DNA, the CDR3 is TGTGCCAGTGAAACAGACTCGAAAAGGGAGACCCAGTACTTC.

This clone was seen only once. The chain joins TRBV9 to TRBJ2-5; 8 bases are shared with TRBD1. The CDR3 is 14 amino acids. Looked up from germline, CDR1 is SGDLS and CDR2 is YYNGEE. V trimming: 4 bases; J trimming: 3 bases; junction bases outside the gene matches: 5. This CDR3 reads CASSSRQGKETQYF. CDR3 nucleotide sequence: TGTGCCAGCAGCTCCCGACAGGGGAAAGAGACCCAGTACTTC. Full variable domain (missing parts from reference TRBV9 and TRBJ2-5): DSGVTQTPKHLITATGQRVTLRCSPRSGDLSVYWYQQSLDQGLQFLIQYYNGEERAKGNILERFSAQQFPDLHSELNLSSLELGDSALYFCASSSRQGKETQYFGPGTRLLVL.

V and J are TRBV7-8 and TRBJ2-3, with 9 bases aligning to TRBD1. The germline gives CDR1 SGHVS, CDR2 FQNEAQ. This CDR3 has 14 amino acids. J was trimmed by 4 bases and V by 4 bases; bases with no gene match: 3. This chain's CDR3 is CASSSRQGADTQYF. The CDR3 DNA reads as TGTGCCAGCAGCTCGAGACAGGGGGCAGATACGCAGTATTTT.

The rearrangement uses TRBV11-2 and TRBJ1-6; no reliable D call. Between the trimmed V and J ends, which lost 5 bases and 9 bases, there was a span of 14 bases. This CDR3 is 14 amino acids long. From germline, CDR1 is SGHAT and CDR2 FQNNGV. CDR3: CASSQREEGSPLHF. CDR3 DNA sequence: TGTGCCAGCAGCCAGAGGGAAGAGGGTTCACCCCTCCACTTT.

The rearrangement uses TRBV4-1 and TRBJ2-1; 11 bases match TRBD2. This CDR3 has 19 residues. Germline CDR1 and CDR2: MGHRA and YSYEKL. With 4 bases clipped from V and 0 bases from J, the junction kept 11 bases outside the gene matches. The CDR3 DNA sequence: TGCGCCAGCAGCCCGGGACTAGCGGTGAAAAATAGCTCCTACAATGAGCAGTTCTTC. It specifies CASSPGLAVKNSSYNEQFF.

The V and J genes are TRBV5-5 and TRBJ2-7; D assignment may be TRBD1 or TRBD2 (5 bases each). V shed 0 bases and J shed 9 bases, with 10 bases lying between them. Germline CDR1 is SGHKS and CDR2 is YYEKEE (reference sequence). The CDR3 covers 12 residues. CDR3 protein: CASSLEGTWQYF. CDR3 bases: TGTGCCAGCAGCTTGGAAGGGACCTGGCAGTACTTC.